The source of this T cell receptor beta chain is a study of blood T cells in healthy people across ages. This clonotype came up a few times. This CDR3 spans 12 amino acids. V shed 5 bases, J shed 3 bases, and the junction held 3 bases outside the gene matches. The germline CDR1 and CDR2 sequences are DFQATT and SNEGSKA (reference sequence). The authors ran a second PCR of 7 to 11 cycles using a sample-barcoded 5' primer and a J-beta primer mix. From each sample, at least 2.5 million paired-end reads containing CDR3 were obtained. TCRdb redid the calling of the 5' RACE reads with MiXCR, one entry per CDR3 protein. The sample lists 580,000 or so distinct CDR3 sequences, around 50% occurring once.

The source is a man aged 80 or over in good health. Sequencing input: blood. The genes are TRBV20-1 and TRBJ2-7; 8 nucleotides agree with TRBD1. The CDR3, as DNA: TGCAGTGCTCCCACAGGGGGCTACGAGCAGTACTTC. Its protein product is CSAPTGGYEQYF.